Listed below are T cell receptor beta chains from one sample, sequenced in a study of T cells in Graves' hyperthyroidism and ophthalmopathy. A single record per CDR3 protein comes from TCRdb applying MiXCR to the multiplex PCR reads. This sample carries 350,000 to 400,000 distinct CDR3 sequences, 15% of them seen once, and the ten largest clones take around a third. Sequencing used blood. These receptor sequences come from a woman in her twenties or thirties with Graves' hyperthyroidism. CDR3s include the opening cysteine and the closing phenylalanine or tryptophan. The order of the fields is V gene, J gene, clone size, D gene, CDR3 DNA, CDR3 protein. D genes are given only for firm matches. Some rows have no size entry. The others give once, few or many, or a class for an expanded clone.

TRBV18	TRBJ2-1	many	TRBD1	TGTGCCAGCTCACCGTTAGGGACAGGGGGCGACCGTACATCCTACAATGAGCAGTTCTTC	CASSPLGTGGDRTSYNEQFF
TRBV7-9	TRBJ2-3	.	TRBD1	TGTGCCAGCAGCTTAGCGGACAGGGAGTTCACAGATACGCAGTATTTT	CASSLADREFTDTQYF
TRBV20-1	TRBJ1-1	.	TRBD1	TGCAGTGCCACCACAGGGGAATCGACTGAAGCTTTCTTT	CSATTGESTEAFF
TRBV6-1	TRBJ1-5	.	.	TGTGCCAGCAGCTCCTGGGGCTCTAGCAATCAGCCCCAGCATTTT	CASSSWGSSNQPQHF
TRBV6-1	TRBJ2-2	many	TRBD2	TGTGCCAGCACCGGACTAGCGGCATCCGGGGAGCTGTTTTTT	CASTGLAASGELFF
TRBV20-1	TRBJ2-1	many	.	TGCAGTGCTAACAGTCCATGGGGGCCGAATGAGCAGTTCTTC	CSANSPWGPNEQFF
TRBV3-1	TRBJ2-1	many	TRBD2	TGTGCCAGCAGCCCGGCAGGGGGACTAGCGGGCAATGAGCAGTTCTTC	CASSPAGGLAGNEQFF
TRBV20-1	TRBJ2-1	many	TRBD2	TGCAGTGCCCTAAGAGCGGGAGTACGCAATGAGCAGTTCTTC	CSALRAGVRNEQFF
TRBV2	TRBJ2-3	.	TRBD2	TGTGCCAGCAGCTCCGGGACTAGCGTAAGCACAGATACGCAGTATTTT	CASSSGTSVSTDTQYF
TRBV6-1	TRBJ2-7	many	TRBD2	TGTGCCAGCAGGGGGACTAGCGGGAGATCCTACGAGCAGTACTTC	CASRGTSGRSYEQYF
TRBV2	TRBJ1-4	many	.	TGTGCCAGCAACCAACAGCTAACTAATGAAAAACTGTTTTTT	CASNQQLTNEKLFF
TRBV9	TRBJ2-7	.	TRBD2	TGTGCCAGCAGCGTAGCGGCGGGAGCCTACGAGCAGTACTTC	CASSVAAGAYEQYF
TRBV19	TRBJ2-5	few	TRBD1	TGTGCCAGTAGTGCGGACAGGGAAGAGACCCAGTACTTC	CASSADREETQYF
TRBV12-5	TRBJ2-3	many	.	TGTGCTAGTGGAACCCTCACAGATACGCAGTATTTT	CASGTLTDTQYF
TRBV10-3	TRBJ2-3	.	.	TGTGCCATCAGTGAGTCGGGAGATACGCAGTATTTT	CAISESGDTQYF
TRBV20-1	TRBJ2-2	.	.	TGCAGTGCTAGAGTTGCATCGGAGTGGAACACCGGGGAGCTGTTTTTT	CSARVASEWNTGELFF
TRBV12-3/TRBV12-4	TRBJ2-5	many	.	TGTGCCAGCAGTTTCAGGGTACTCCAAGAGACCCAGTACTTC	CASSFRVLQETQYF
TRBV15	TRBJ1-1	.	TRBD1	TGTGCCACCAGCGCGAACCCGGGACAGATGAACACTGAAGCTTTCTTT	CATSANPGQMNTEAFF
TRBV9	TRBJ2-2	.	.	TGTGCCAGCAGCTCGAGAGGGTGGACCGGGGAGCTGTTTTTT	CASSSRGWTGELFF
TRBV4-1	TRBJ2-2	.	.	TGCGCCAGCAGCCCTCAAAAATTGGGGAACACCGGGGAGCTGTTTTTT	CASSPQKLGNTGELFF
TRBV20-1	TRBJ2-1	few	.	TGCAGTACGTTCGACAATGAGCAGTTCTTC	CSTFDNEQFF
TRBV4-1	TRBJ2-1	few	TRBD2	TGCGCCAGCAGCCGGGAACCCGGGACGGGGGGCAATGAGCAGTTCTTC	CASSREPGTGGNEQFF
TRBV25-1	TRBJ2-6	once	TRBD1	TGTGCCAGCAGTGAAAGGGACAGGGGGCGCGTTGGGGCCAACGTCCTGACTTTC	CASSERDRGRVGANVLTF
TRBV9	TRBJ2-5	many	TRBD1	TGTGCCAGCAGCGTAGATAGGGGGCAGGAGACCCAGTACTTC	CASSVDRGQETQYF
TRBV6-1	TRBJ2-7	many	.	TGTGCCAGCGCGGGGACTGCCCCGTACGAGCAGTACTTC	CASAGTAPYEQYF
TRBV20-1	TRBJ1-5	.	TRBD1	TGCAGTGCTAGTGTCGGTACTTTAGGGACAGGGACGGACAATCAGCCCCAGCATTTT	CSASVGTLGTGTDNQPQHF
TRBV20-1	TRBJ2-5	.	.	TGCAGTGCTAGAGATCGCAGAAAGGAGACCCAGTACTTC	CSARDRRKETQYF
TRBV28	TRBJ1-5	many	.	TGTGCCAGCGTTAAGACGGGGAGCCAGCCCCAGCATTTT	CASVKTGSQPQHF
TRBV24-1	TRBJ1-1	.	.	TGTGCCACGATCGACAGCCTGAACACTGAAGCTTTCTTT	CATIDSLNTEAFF
TRBV11-3	TRBJ2-2	.	TRBD1	TGTGCCAGCAGCAACAGGGGACATAACACCGGGGAGCTGTTTTTT	CASSNRGHNTGELFF
TRBV7-2	TRBJ1-1	many	.	TGTGCCAGCAGCTTACGAAGAGAGAACACTGAAGCTTTCTTT	CASSLRRENTEAFF
TRBV12-3/TRBV12-4	TRBJ2-3	many	TRBD2	TGTGCCAGCAGACCCCCGGCTAGCGGGAGTCGCACAGATACGCAGTATTTT	CASRPPASGSRTDTQYF
TRBV5-4	TRBJ2-1	few	TRBD2	TGTGCCAGCAGCTCACTAGCGGGAGTCAATGAGCAGTTCTTC	CASSSLAGVNEQFF
TRBV29-1	TRBJ2-2	.	TRBD1	TGCAGCGTTCAGGACAGGGACAGATTGAGCACCGGGGAGCTGTTTTTT	CSVQDRDRLSTGELFF
TRBV29-1	TRBJ2-6	many	.	TGCAGCGCTAGGCCCGGGACATCCCCCGCCTCCGGGGCCAACGTCCTGACTTTC	CSARPGTSPASGANVLTF
TRBV6-9	TRBJ2-7	once	.	TGTGCCAGCAGTTACGGGGTAGCCTACGAGCAGTACTTC	CASSYGVAYEQYF
TRBV11-2	TRBJ2-5	many	TRBD1	TGTGCCAGCAGCTTAGCCCGGAGGGACAGGGGGCCGGAGACCCAGTACTTC	CASSLARRDRGPETQYF
TRBV18	TRBJ2-7	few	TRBD2	TGTGCCAGCTCACCATCGTTGACTAGCGGGCCGTCCTACGAGCAGTACTTC	CASSPSLTSGPSYEQYF
TRBV15	TRBJ2-1	many	.	TGTGCCACCAGCAGAGATGGCTCCTGGGGGAATGAGCAGTTCTTC	CATSRDGSWGNEQFF
TRBV2	TRBJ2-3	.	.	TGTGCCAGCAGTGCCTACACCCGCACAGATACGCAGTATTTT	CASSAYTRTDTQYF
TRBV27	TRBJ2-7	.	TRBD1	TGTGCCAGCAGCCTAAAGGGGGCGTTTTACAGCACATACGAGCAGTACTTC	CASSLKGAFYSTYEQYF
TRBV12-3/TRBV12-4	TRBJ1-4	.	TRBD1	TGTGCCAGCAGTTTCCCCAAGGACAGGGGACGGGGTGAAAAACTGTTTTTT	CASSFPKDRGRGEKLFF
TRBV24-1	TRBJ2-5	few	TRBD2	TGTGCCACCAGTGAGCAATCGGGACTAGCGGGAGTTGAGACCCAGTACTTC	CATSEQSGLAGVETQYF
TRBV6-6	TRBJ2-1	few	.	TGTGCCAGCAGTTACTATGAGACTATAACAGGCAATGAGCAGTTCTTC	CASSYYETITGNEQFF
TRBV2	TRBJ1-4	.	.	TGTGCCAGCAGGAACAGAAATGAAAAACTGTTTTTT	CASRNRNEKLFF
TRBV14	TRBJ1-3	.	.	TGTGCCAGCAGCCAAGATCGAGGCTTCTCTGGAAACACCATATATTTT	CASSQDRGFSGNTIYF
TRBV29-1	TRBJ2-1	many	.	TGCAGCGTTGAAGATCTTGAGGGGTGGTCCTACAATGAGCAGTTCTTC	CSVEDLEGWSYNEQFF
TRBV7-2	TRBJ2-7	few	.	TGTGCCGGCAGCTTGATGCCAGAACCCTACGAGCAGTACTTC	CAGSLMPEPYEQYF
TRBV12-3/TRBV12-4	TRBJ2-5	many	.	TGTGCCAGCAGTTCGACAGGCCAAGAGACCCAGTACTTC	CASSSTGQETQYF
TRBV7-8	TRBJ2-7	many	TRBD1	TGTGCCAGCAGCCCGACCGTACTACAACAGGGGGTAACCTACGAGCAGTACTTC	CASSPTVLQQGVTYEQYF
TRBV10-3	TRBJ2-1	few	.	TGTGCCATCAGTGAGTCGGGCGGGGGCGCCTACAATGAGCAGTTCTTC	CAISESGGGAYNEQFF
TRBV20-1	TRBJ2-4	few	TRBD2	TGCAGTGCCAGACCGGGACTAGCGGGGATCAAAAACATTCAGTACTTC	CSARPGLAGIKNIQYF